The clone carrying this T cell receptor beta chain has at least ten counts. What it binds is unknown. These data originate in a study of T cells in Graves' hyperthyroidism and ophthalmopathy. The CDR3 is made up of 15 amino acids. Germline loops: CDR1 MDHEN, CDR2 SYDVKM. Germline trimming cut 5 bases from V and 3 bases from J; bases unmatched to any gene: 6. Amplified TCR beta CDR3 regions derived from RNA transcripts. Researchers ran a first-round RT-PCR on the TCR CDR3 using the HTBI primer set. Each CDR3 protein is one row after TCRdb ran MiXCR on the multiplex PCR reads. The repertoire holds more than 500,000 distinct CDR3 sequences, with roughly 15% as singletons. Study-level findings and limits: Among thyroid clonotypes expanded above 0.001, most also appeared in blood. Ophthalmopathy was separated from stable hyperthyroidism by a 13 V-J model.

Orbital computed tomography and thyroid ultrasound, together with serum TRAb and thyroxine and clinical symptoms, were used for diagnoses. The chain couples TRBV28 to TRBJ2-7; 11 nucleotides match TRBD1. The TCR comes from a woman between 35 and 50 years old with Graves' ophthalmopathy. Material: blood. This CDR3 reads CASSRGQGAFYEQYF. DNA for the CDR3: TGTGCCAGCAGTCGAGGACAGGGGGCCTTCTACGAGCAGTACTTC.